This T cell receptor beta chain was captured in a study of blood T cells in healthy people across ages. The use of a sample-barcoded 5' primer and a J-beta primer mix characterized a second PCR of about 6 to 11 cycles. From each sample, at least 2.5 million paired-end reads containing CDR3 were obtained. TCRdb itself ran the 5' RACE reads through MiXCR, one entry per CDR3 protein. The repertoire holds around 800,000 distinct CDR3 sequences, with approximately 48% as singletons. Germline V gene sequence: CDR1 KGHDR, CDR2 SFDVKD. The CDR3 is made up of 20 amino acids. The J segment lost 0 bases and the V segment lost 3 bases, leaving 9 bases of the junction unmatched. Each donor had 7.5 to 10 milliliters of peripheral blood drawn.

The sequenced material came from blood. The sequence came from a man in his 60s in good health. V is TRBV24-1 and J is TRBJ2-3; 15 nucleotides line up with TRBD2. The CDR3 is CATSDPRTSGGAASTDTQYF. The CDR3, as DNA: TGTGCCACCAGTGATCCTAGGACTAGCGGGGGGGCAGCAAGCACAGATACGCAGTATTTT.